This TCR beta chain was captured in a study of blood T cell repertoires in COVID-19. For the study at large: The origin of the acute and convalescent COVID-19 samples was the United States, Italy and Spain.

Assay: immunoSEQ multiplex PCR; the TCRdb copy retains only in-frame clones and omits some. The sample shows around 200,000 clones, approximately 90% of them seen only once. This receptor was identified in a man in his sixties who had recovered from COVID-19. Sequences were obtained from peripheral blood.

The CDR3 loop is CAWSVPGTDTQYF. The CDR3 nucleotides read TGTGCCTGGAGCGTCCCGGGGACAGATACGCAGTATTTT. V usage is TRBV30 and J usage is TRBJ2-3, with a weak D call TRBD2 (5 bases). The CDR3 is 13 amino acids. V shed 3 bases and J shed 3 bases, with 10 bases lying between them. The V gene's germline CDR1 is GTSNPN and CDR2 SVGIG (reference sequence).